A selection of T cell receptor beta chains follows, all from one sample in a study of cytomegalovirus exposure and HLA in healthy donors. TCRdb's copy holds only in-frame clones and misses some; the assay was immunoSEQ multiplex PCR. Of approximately 200,000 clones in the sample, 82% were seen once. The specimen was PBMCs. The receptor set was obtained from a boy between 2 and 15 years old in good health and CMV-seronegative. Both conserved end residues are part of each CDR3. A D gene is named only where the DNA matches it firmly. Clone sizes are given selectively: once, few, many, or a class where the clone is expanded.

size	V	J	D	DNA	CDR3
.	TRBV19	TRBJ2-5	TRBD2	TGTGCCAGTAGTATCCTACTAGCGGAGACCCAGTACTTC	CASSILLAETQYF
.	TRBV7-2	TRBJ2-3	TRBD2	TGTGCCAGCAGCTATGGGGCGGGGGGGCCGTTAGATACGCAGTATTTT	CASSYGAGGPLDTQYF
.	TRBV19	TRBJ1-6	.	TGTGCCAGTACGACTGATTATAATTCACCCCTCCACTTT	CASTTDYNSPLHF
.	TRBV5-6	TRBJ2-3	.	TGTGCCAGCAGCGAAAGACTAGGGGTCACAGATACGCAGTATTTT	CASSERLGVTDTQYF
.	TRBV5-1	TRBJ1-1	.	TGCGCCAGCAGCTTGGGTAGGAGGGACACTGAAGCTTTCTTT	CASSLGRRDTEAFF
.	TRBV5-1	TRBJ1-2	.	TGCGCCAGCAGCGCTTCTCAGTATGGCTACACCTTC	CASSASQYGYTF
.	TRBV4-1	TRBJ2-5	.	TGCGCCAGCAGCCAAGTGACTATGGAGACCCAGTACTTC	CASSQVTMETQYF
.	TRBV12-5	TRBJ2-5	TRBD1	TGTGCTAGTGGTTTGTGCCGGACAGGGGTGTTGGAGACCCAGTACTTC	CASGLCRTGVLETQYF
.	TRBV7-6	TRBJ1-4	.	TGTGCCAGCAGCCGAAAGACAGCGGAAAAACTGTTTTTT	CASSRKTAEKLFF
.	TRBV11-2	TRBJ2-5	.	TGTGCCAGCAGCCCTATAGCGGTCGAAGTGGAGACCCAGTACTTC	CASSPIAVEVETQYF
.	TRBV9	TRBJ2-5	.	TGTGCCAGCAGCACTGATCGGGACTCGGAGCAGTACTTC	CASSTDRDSEQYF
.	TRBV29-1	TRBJ2-1	TRBD2	TGCAGCGCCCGAAGAGGCGCATCTCTAGCGGGGGTAGACAATGAGCAGTTCTTC	CSARRGASLAGVDNEQFF
.	TRBV4-3	TRBJ2-7	.	TGCGCCAGCAGCCAAGACGCCAGGGGTTCCTACGAGCAGTACTTC	CASSQDARGSYEQYF
.	TRBV11-3	TRBJ2-1	TRBD2	TGTGCCAGCAGCTTAGGACTAGCGGGGGGGCCTGGGGTGAATGAGCAGTTCTTC	CASSLGLAGGPGVNEQFF
.	TRBV7-2	TRBJ2-1	.	TGTGCCAGCAGCCGCGCCGGCTACAATGAGCAGTTCTTC	CASSRAGYNEQFF
.	TRBV21-1	TRBJ2-1	.	TGTGCCAGCAGAAGGGGAAACAATGAGCAGTTCTTC	CASRRGNNEQFF
few	TRBV5-4	TRBJ1-2	.	TGTGCCAGCAGCTTGGTAGGCAAAGAGGATGGCTACACCTTC	CASSLVGKEDGYTF
few	TRBV4-1	TRBJ1-4	.	TGCGCCAGCAGCCAACAGGGACTGATTTTTTTT	CASSQQGLIFF
.	TRBV6-6	TRBJ2-7	.	TGTGCCAGCAGTTCGGTGCCGGGGTTTGACGAGCAGTACTTC	CASSSVPGFDEQYF
.	TRBV7-8	TRBJ2-7	TRBD1	TGTGCCAGCAGCTTAGCGGGGACAGGCCGCCGTCCTAAGTACTTC	CASSLAGTGRRPKYF
.	TRBV27	TRBJ2-5	TRBD2	TGTGCCAGCAGCCCAGCGGGGAGCAGAGAGACCCAGTACTTC	CASSPAGSRETQYF
.	TRBV5-5	TRBJ2-2	.	TGTGCCAGCAGCTTGGTCGGCGGAGACACCGGGGAGCTGTTTTTT	CASSLVGGDTGELFF
.	TRBV7-8	TRBJ1-3	.	TGTGCCAGCAGCTCGCGGAGGCAGGCTCGTGGCACCATATATTTT	CASSSRRQARGTIYF
.	TRBV18	TRBJ2-1	.	TGTGCCAGCTCACCACTTGGCCCTAGCTCCTACAATGAGCAGTTCTTC	CASSPLGPSSYNEQFF
.	TRBV2	TRBJ2-5	.	TGTGCCAGCAGGGGCGGGGAGACCCAGTACTTC	CASRGGETQYF
.	TRBV6-5	TRBJ2-7	.	TGTGCCAGCAGTTACAGGAGGGACTTTTACGAGCAGTACTTC	CASSYRRDFYEQYF
.	TRBV4-1	TRBJ2-2	TRBD2	TGCGCCAGCAGCCAAGATCTCCAGGGGCTAGCGGGGCCCACCGGGGAGCTGTTTTTT	CASSQDLQGLAGPTGELFF
.	TRBV6-5	TRBJ1-1	.	TGTGCCAGCAGTCGTAACACTGAAGCTTTCTTT	CASSRNTEAFF
.	TRBV5-6	TRBJ2-7	TRBD1	TGTGCCAGCAGCGACGCCCCAGACAGGGGAGGCAACGAGCAGTACTTC	CASSDAPDRGGNEQYF
few	TRBV7-2	TRBJ2-3	.	TGTGCCAGCAGCTTCGGCAGGGGGAGGGATACGCAGTATTTT	CASSFGRGRDTQYF
.	TRBV7-2	TRBJ1-2	.	TGTGCCAGCAGCTTATTAAATAACTATGGCTACACCTTC	CASSLLNNYGYTF
.	TRBV18	TRBJ1-1	.	TGTGCCAGCTCACCACAGGGGGGGACTGAAGCTTTCTTT	CASSPQGGTEAFF
.	TRBV5-4	TRBJ2-5	TRBD2	TGTGCCAGCAGCCCTAGCGGGGGGTTTAGAGAGACCCAGTACTTC	CASSPSGGFRETQYF
once	TRBV4-2	TRBJ1-5	.	TGTGCCAGCAGCCAAGATAGGGGCCAGCTCAGGCCCCAGCATTTT	CASSQDRGQLRPQHF
.	TRBV6-4	TRBJ2-1	TRBD1	TGTGCCAGCAGCCGGACAGGACCGAGTCGGCAGTTCTTC	CASSRTGPSRQFF
.	TRBV7-9	TRBJ2-3	.	TGTGCCAGCAGCTTAAACACAGGACATACGCAGTATTTT	CASSLNTGHTQYF
few	TRBV6-5	TRBJ2-3	.	TGTGCCAGCAGTTCCCCAGGGGTGCGAGGCACAGATACGCAGTATTTT	CASSSPGVRGTDTQYF
.	TRBV7-9	TRBJ2-1	TRBD1	TGTGCCAGCAGTATCGGGACAGGGATTTCTTTCGAGCAGTTCTTC	CASSIGTGISFEQFF
.	TRBV6-5	TRBJ1-1	.	TGTGCCAGCAGTTATATTGCGGTGAACACTGAAGCTTTCTTT	CASSYIAVNTEAFF
.	TRBV2	TRBJ2-7	.	TGTGCCACCTGGCACAGCTCAGGGCCCTACGAGCAGTACTTC	CATWHSSGPYEQYF
.	TRBV7-9	TRBJ2-3	.	TGTGCCAGCAGCCGGGCCAAGCAGGGGAGCACAGATACGCAGTATTTT	CASSRAKQGSTDTQYF
once	TRBV18	TRBJ1-2	.	TGTGCCAGCTCACCACGTAACCAGGGTATTAGCTATGGCTACACCTTC	CASSPRNQGISYGYTF
few	TRBV4-2	TRBJ2-7	.	TGTGCCAGCAGCCCTTCCCTGTTGGGGAGTGGCTACGAGCAGTACTTC	CASSPSLLGSGYEQYF
.	TRBV4-1	TRBJ1-1	.	TGCGCCAGCAGCCAAGGGGCAGGGGAACTGAACACTGAAGCTTTCTTT	CASSQGAGELNTEAFF
.	TRBV5-1	TRBJ2-3	TRBD1	TGCGCCAGCAGCTTGGGACAGGGACGCGCAGATACGCAGTATTTT	CASSLGQGRADTQYF